The next 21 T cell receptor beta chains were all read from a single sample in a study of blood T cells in healthy people across ages. A second PCR, run for roughly 7 to 11 cycles, used a sample-barcoded 5' primer plus a J-beta primer mix. TCRdb analysed the 5' RACE reads with MiXCR anew, one entry per CDR3 protein. The table includes roughly 1 million distinct CDR3 sequences, less than 25% detected once. These data were also filed under a second study, of T cells of mothers and their children.

The material sequenced was blood. These receptors all stem from a girl aged 2-10 years in good health.

On this clonotype: Because it lacks the conserved phenylalanine or tryptophan at the end, this CDR3 is likely a read error. The chain links TRBV7-2 to TRBJ2-1, with 9 bases identical to TRBD2. V gave up 4 bases and J gave up 2 bases; unmatched junction bases: 6. The CDR3 runs to 16 residues. Per germline, CDR1 SGHTA and CDR2 FQGNSA. CDR3: CASSSGGGRAYNEQFV. The DNA for the CDR3 is TGTGCCAGCAGCTCGGGGGGCGGGAGGGCCTACAATGAGCAGTTCGTC.

The gene calls are TRBV2 and TRBJ2-5, with D possibly matching TRBD2 (6 bases). Looked up from germline, CDR1 is SNHLY and CDR2 is FYNNEI. The V and J ends lost 2 bases and 5 bases respectively, with 21 bases between them. The CDR3 length is 17 residues. The CDR3 loop is CASSEILAQPYGETQYF. CDR3 bases: TGTGCCAGCAGTGAAATACTAGCTCAACCATACGGGGAGACCCAGTACTTC.

This chain joins TRBV7-2 and TRBJ1-2; maybe TRBD1 (5 bases). Trimming stripped 4 bases from V and 6 bases from J, with 27 bases between. Germline V CDR1 and CDR2: SGHTA, FQGNSA. The CDR3 has 18 residues. Written as DNA, the CDR3 is TGTGCCAGCAGCTCCCGACCCACCAAAATCAGGGTTGGGCATGGCTACACCTTC. It specifies CASSSRPTKIRVGHGYTF.

V gene TRBV5-1 combines with J gene TRBJ2-5, with D maybe TRBD1 (6 bases). Matching the DNA end better, TRBJ2-7 makes the J call doubtful. The CDR3 covers 16 residues. CDR1 is SGHRS, CDR2 YFSETQ, per germline. CDR3 in amino acids: CASSKQGGTAVDEQYF. The CDR3 DNA is TGCGCCAGCAGCAAACAGGGTGGAACGGCTGTTGACGAGCAGTACTTC.

In this sample, this clonotype turned up many times. This chain joins TRBV27 and TRBJ2-1, with 7 bases aligning to TRBD2. CDR3 length: 15 amino acids. CDR1 and CDR2 (germline): MNHEY, SMNVEV (reference sequence). After removal of 1 base from V and 4 bases from J, the junction contained 4 bases not matched to a gene. The CDR3 DNA reads as TGTGCCAGCAGTTTATTGGGCGGGGGTTACAATGAGCAGTTCTTC. It is translated as CASSLLGGGYNEQFF.

In regard to this clonotype: One end of the junction fails to match germline, which may point to a read error. The DNA for the CDR3 is TGTGCTAGCAGCTATGGGACAGGGAAAGAGCAGTACTTC. This gives the protein CASSYGTGKEQYF. This chain links TRBV7-7 with TRBJ2-7; 9 nucleotides agree with TRBD1. This CDR3 spans 13 amino acids. In germline, CDR1 is SSHAT, CDR2 FNYEAQ (reference sequence).

This clonotype was detected a few times. The rearrangement uses TRBV7-9 and TRBJ2-5; 7 bases are shared with TRBD1. This CDR3 contains 13 residues. Per germline, CDR1 SEHNR and CDR2 FQNEAQ (reference sequence). Germline trimming cut 6 bases from V and 5 bases from J; bases unmatched to any gene: 6. The CDR3 DNA follows: TGTGCCAGCAGACAGGGGATGTACGAGACCCAGTACTTC. Its protein is CASRQGMYETQYF.

This clonotype has only a few counts. The rearrangement links TRBV27 to TRBJ1-5, with D hard to call. Germline values: CDR1 MNHEY, CDR2 SMNVEV (reference sequence). Trimming pared 8 bases from V and 2 bases from J, leaving 10 bases between. The CDR3 totals 13 residues. Written as DNA, the CDR3 is TGTGCCAGCGGAACATTCGGCAATCAGCCCCAGCATTTT. It is translated as CASGTFGNQPQHF.

This clonotype was detected a few times. The chain joins TRBV20-1 to TRBJ2-3; unclear D gene. There are 15 residues in the CDR3. The germline V gene has CDR1 DFQATT and CDR2 SNEGSKA (reference sequence). Trimming removed 0 bases from V and 4 bases from J, with 14 bases in between. This CDR3 is CSARDIGLVADTQYF. The CDR3, as DNA: TGCAGTGCTAGAGATATTGGTCTCGTCGCAGATACGCAGTATTTT.

The rearrangement links TRBV15 to TRBJ2-1; TRBD2 matches 7 bases. The CDR3 totals 16 residues. V shed 2 bases and J 7 bases; nucleotides not matched to a gene: 11. Germline V gene data show CDR1 as LNHNV and CDR2 as YYDKDF (reference sequence). CDR3 in amino acids: CATSRSLAAQMNEQFF. The CDR3 bases are TGTGCCACCAGCAGAAGTCTAGCGGCCCAAATGAATGAGCAGTTCTTC.

In this sample, this clonotype turned up a few times. Written as DNA, the CDR3 is TGTGCCAGCAGCCCCAGGGGGCAGGGTAATGAAAAACTGTTTTTT. This translates into CASSPRGQGNEKLFF. The V gene is TRBV7-9, the J gene TRBJ1-4; 8 nucleotides align to TRBD1. The CDR3 length is 15 residues. Trimming took 5 bases from V and 4 from J; bases not matched to a gene: 6. CDR1 and CDR2 (germline): SEHNR, FQNEAQ (reference sequence).

This clonotype was seen a few times. The genes are TRBV21-1 and TRBJ2-5; TRBD1, the table's D call, lacks a check against the DNA. The better agreement between TRBJ2-7 and the DNA end casts doubt on the J call. TRBV21-1 is listed as a pseudogene. This CDR3 spans 17 amino acids. CDR3 nucleotides: TGTGCCAGCAGCAGGGACAGGGCCTACGTTCTTTGCTACGAGCAGTACTTC. Translation: CASSRDRAYVLCYEQYF.

V usage is TRBV5-6 and J usage is TRBJ2-5; D gene uncertain. Germline V gene data show CDR1 as SGHDT and CDR2 as YYEEEE. This CDR3 has 12 residues. The V end lost 4 bases, the J end lost 4 bases, and 8 bases lay between the germline ends. The CDR3 DNA sequence: TGTGCCAGCAGCCGAAACCCAGAGACCCAGTACTTC. It encodes CASSRNPETQYF.

This clonotype has a handful of counts. V usage is TRBV20-1 and J usage is TRBJ1-4; 7 bases map to TRBD1. In germline, CDR1 is DFQATT, CDR2 SNEGSKA (reference sequence). Trimming cost V 2 bases and J 7 bases; bases outside gene matches: 10. The CDR3 covers 15 residues. The CDR3 here is CSARRGTGESEKLFF. Here the CDR3 DNA reads TGCAGTGCTAGAAGGGGCACAGGGGAAAGTGAAAAACTGTTTTTT.

This clonotype was seen more than once but under ten times. This rearrangement joins TRBV6-5 to TRBJ1-2; the match to TRBD1 covers 9 bases. Germline V gives CDR1 MNHEY, CDR2 SVGAGI. The length of the CDR3 is 14 residues. After removal of 4 bases from V and 6 bases from J, the junction contained 6 bases not matched to a gene. The CDR3 DNA reads TGTGCCAGCAGTTCGCCGGACAGGGGTGATGGCTACACCTTC. This codes for CASSSPDRGDGYTF.

This sequence joins TRBV7-9 and TRBJ2-3, with a possible D match to TRBD2 (5 bases). The ends were cut back, 6 bases at V and 4 bases at J, with 5 bases in the middle. This CDR3 has 11 amino acids. In germline, CDR1 is SEHNR, CDR2 FQNEAQ (reference sequence). The CDR3 protein is CASRLADTQYF. CDR3 DNA: TGTGCCAGCAGACTAGCAGATACGCAGTATTTT.

This clonotype was counted a few times. The junction and the germline gene differ at one end; a read error may be behind it. J is TRBJ1-6 and V is TRBV5-1; D is possibly TRBD1 (6 bases). CDR1 SGHRS and CDR2 YFSETQ come from the germline V gene. The CDR3 has 14 amino acids. The CDR3 DNA reads as TGCGCCAGCAGCTACGAAACAGGGCTTTCACCCTTCCACTTT. Encoded protein: CASSYETGLSPFHF. The full variable domain, completed using reference TRBV5-1 and TRBJ1-6, is KAGVTQTPRYLIKTRGQQVTLSCSPISGHRSVSWYQQTPGQGLQFLFEYFSETQRNKGNFPGRFSGRQFSNSRSEMNVSTLELGDSALYLCASSYETGLSPFHFGNGTRLTVT.

J is TRBJ1-1 and V is TRBV2, with D perhaps TRBD1 (6 bases). The CDR3 runs to 16 residues. Trimming took off 5 bases at V and 4 bases at J, with 20 bases between the two ends. Germline V gene sequence: CDR1 SNHLY, CDR2 FYNNEI. The CDR3 bases are TGTGCCAGCAGTCAGGGGCCCGAAACGCCTGGCACTGAAGCTTTCTTT. Encoded protein: CASSQGPETPGTEAFF.

J is TRBJ2-2 and V is TRBV4-1, with TRBD2 as a possible D gene (5 bases). The germline V and J ends were trimmed by 0 bases and 10 bases, with 9 bases remaining between them. The germline V gene has CDR1 MGHRA and CDR2 YSYEKL. This CDR3 region has 13 residues. Written as DNA, the CDR3 is TGCGCCAGCAGCCAAGATCGGGATGAGGAGCTGTTTTTT. As protein: CASSQDRDEELFF.

V gene TRBV27 combines with J gene TRBJ1-4; a possible D gene is TRBD1 (5 bases). The CDR3 contains 16 residues. Germline lookup yields CDR1 MNHEY and CDR2 SMNVEV (reference sequence). V dropped 5 bases and J dropped 7 bases, with 20 bases sitting between them. The chain's CDR3 is CASSLGLGGAAEKLFF. The CDR3 DNA is TGTGCCAGCAGTCTAGGCCTTGGAGGGGCCGCTGAAAAACTGTTTTTT.

The rearrangement links TRBV4-2 to TRBJ2-5; D not resolved. The germline V and J ends were trimmed by 1 base and 5 bases, with 11 bases remaining between them. CDR3 size: 14 residues. Germline V CDR1 and CDR2: LGHNA, YNFKEQ. The CDR3, as DNA: TGTGCCAGCAGCCAAGGGACCCTAGAGGAGACCCAGTACTTC. As protein: CASSQGTLEETQYF.